Below, one T cell receptor (beta chain) is given with its context. This sample is drawn from a study of blood T cell repertoires in COVID-19. Study information: The origin of the acute and convalescent COVID-19 samples was the United States, Italy and Spain.

The CDR3 extends over 13 amino acids. V shed 3 bases, J shed 4 bases, and the junction held 2 bases outside the gene matches. CDR1 is LGHNT and CDR2 is FRNRAP in the germline V gene. Original methodology: Nucleated cell number was recorded as an estimate derived from reference gene primer amplification. Profiled with immunoSEQ multiplex PCR; TCRdb holds only in-frame clones, not every one. V and J calls and clone size come straight from that table; D and trimming were deduced from the DNA. This sample has around 200,000 clones, with approximately 80% found just once. The specimen was peripheral blood. The chain carries TRBV12-5 and TRBJ2-7; TRBD1 matches at 8 bases. The receptor comes from a human donor in a cohort sampled during active COVID-19. The CDR3 loop reads CASGFRGQYEQYF. The DNA for the CDR3 is TGTGCTAGTGGTTTCAGGGGGCAATACGAGCAGTACTTC.